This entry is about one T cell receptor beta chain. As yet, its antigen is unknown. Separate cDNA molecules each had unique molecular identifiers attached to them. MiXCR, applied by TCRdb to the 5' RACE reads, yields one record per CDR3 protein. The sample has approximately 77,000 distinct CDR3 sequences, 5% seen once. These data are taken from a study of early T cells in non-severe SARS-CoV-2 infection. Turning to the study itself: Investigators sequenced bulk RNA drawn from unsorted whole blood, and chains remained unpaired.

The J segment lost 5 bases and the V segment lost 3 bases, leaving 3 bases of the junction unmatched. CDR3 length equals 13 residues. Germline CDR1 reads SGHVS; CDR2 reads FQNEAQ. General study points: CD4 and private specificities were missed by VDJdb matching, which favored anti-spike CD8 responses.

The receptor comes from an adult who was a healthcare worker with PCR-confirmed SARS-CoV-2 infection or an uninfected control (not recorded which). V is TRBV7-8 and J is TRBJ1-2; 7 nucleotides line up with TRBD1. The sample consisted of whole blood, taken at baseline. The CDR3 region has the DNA TGTGCCAGCAGCTTCAGGGGGTCATATGGCTACACCTTC. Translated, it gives CASSFRGSYGYTF.